The 24 T cell receptor beta chains reported below all come from one sample, sequenced in a study of shared clonotypes between healthy human individuals. TCRdb keeps only in-frame clones here, not all; method: immunoSEQ multiplex PCR. The sample lists around 2,000,000 clones; just over 90% were seen once. As defined, naive CD8 cells were CD45RO-negative and positively selected for CCR7, with terminally differentiated effector memory CD45RA+ cells excluded. The specimen was naive CD8+ T cells from PBMCs. These receptors all stem from a man between 18 and 29 years old in good health. Some clones in this sample may be carry-over from other donors' samples.

The genes are TRBV21-1 and TRBJ2-7; the table's D call, TRBD1, was not checked against the DNA. TRBV21-1 is classified as a pseudogene. There are 17 residues in the CDR3. The CDR3 region has the DNA TGTGCCAGCAGCAAAGCGCTGGGGGACAGGAGCTACTGCGAGCAGTACTTC. Protein product: CASSKALGDRSYCEQYF.

V is TRBV5-1 and J is TRBJ2-1; D not certain. The ends were cut back, 0 bases at V and 5 bases at J, with 24 bases in the middle. From germline, CDR1 is SGHRS and CDR2 YFSETQ. The CDR3 runs to 19 residues. The CDR3 region has the DNA TGCGCCAGCAGCTTGGTAGGTGGCCGGCCGGGCCTGACGGACAATGAGCAGTTCTTC. It codes for CASSLVGGRPGLTDNEQFF.

This chain joins TRBV28 and TRBJ2-1; 9 bases are a match to TRBD2. CDR1 is MDHEN and CDR2 is SYDVKM in the germline V gene. V lost 5 bases and J lost 8; bases outside the gene matches: 10. CDR3 length equals 15 residues. For the CDR3, the DNA is TGTGCCAGCAGTCTGACTAGCGGAGGGGGCGATGAGCAGTTCTTC. This codes for CASSLTSGGGDEQFF.

V is TRBV19 and J is TRBJ2-5; a possible D gene is TRBD1 (6 bases). The germline CDR1 and CDR2 sequences are LNHDA and SQIVND (reference sequence). This CDR3 region has 15 residues. Trimming stripped 3 bases from V and 5 bases from J, with 16 bases between. The CDR3, as DNA: TGTGCCAGTAGTATCAGGGACACCCTGCAGGAGACCCAGTACTTC. Protein: CASSIRDTLQETQYF.

The chain combines TRBV5-6 with TRBJ2-7; unclear D gene. The germline gives CDR1 SGHDT, CDR2 YYEEEE. Trimming shortened V by 1 base and J by 1 base, and 6 bases separated the two germline ends. The CDR3 totals 13 residues. DNA for the CDR3: TGTGCCAGCAGCTTGCCGGAATCCTACGAGCAGTACTTC. It encodes CASSLPESYEQYF.

This clone was detected once. J is TRBJ2-7 and V is TRBV27; weak D call: TRBD2 (6 bases). This CDR3 is 14 amino acids long. Trimming removed 5 bases at V and 0 bases at J, with 11 bases between. CDR1 and CDR2 (germline): MNHEY, SMNVEV (reference sequence). CDR3 amino acids: CASSPGSSSYEQYF. For the CDR3, the DNA is TGTGCCAGCAGTCCCGGGAGTAGCTCCTACGAGCAGTACTTC.

This clone was seen once. Other DNA sequences in this specimen translate into the identical CDR3. The chain has TRBV9 and TRBJ2-7; a possible D gene is TRBD1 (6 bases). The CDR3 consists of 14 residues. From germline, CDR1 is SGDLS and CDR2 YYNGEE. V was pared by 3 bases and J by 0 bases, with 10 bases between. CDR3 in DNA: TGTGCCAGCAGCGGGAGACAGGACTCCTACGAGCAGTACTTC. Amino acid sequence: CASSGRQDSYEQYF.

V gene TRBV29-1 combines with J gene TRBJ1-2; D gene ambiguous. The V end lost 3 bases, the J end lost 5 bases, and 10 bases lay between the germline ends. The CDR3 is made up of 12 amino acids. Germline V CDR1 and CDR2: SQVTM, ANQGSEA. The CDR3 protein is CSVDADKYGYTF. The DNA for the CDR3 is TGCAGCGTTGACGCAGATAAATATGGCTACACCTTC.

The chain recombines TRBV7-2 with TRBJ2-3; the match to TRBD2 covers 12 bases. Germline CDR1 SGHTA, CDR2 FQGNSA. J was trimmed by 2 bases and V by 5 bases; bases with no gene match: 11. The CDR3 loop spans 18 amino acids. CDR3 loop: CASSSPGLAGLYTDTQYF. For the CDR3, the DNA is TGTGCCAGCAGCAGCCCGGGACTAGCGGGCCTGTACACAGATACGCAGTATTTT.

This chain joins TRBV7-3 and TRBJ2-1; 7 nucleotides agree with TRBD1. The CDR3 loop spans 15 amino acids. Germline V lookup: CDR1 SGHTA, CDR2 FQGTGA. V lost 1 base, J lost 5 bases, and 5 bases stayed unmatched. CDR3 nucleotide sequence: TGTGCCAGCAGCTTAAGGCAGGGGGTTCACAATGAGCAGTTCTTC. As protein: CASSLRQGVHNEQFF.

This chain links TRBV7-9 with TRBJ1-3; 7 positions match TRBD1. V lost 5 bases, J lost 2 bases, and 3 bases stayed unmatched. In germline, CDR1 is SEHNR, CDR2 FQNEAQ (reference sequence). CDR3 length: 14 amino acids. The DNA of the CDR3 is TGTGCCAGCAGCCATGACAGGGCTGGAAACACCATATATTTT. Translated, it gives CASSHDRAGNTIYF.

This chain joins TRBV6-1 and TRBJ2-1; D gene unclear. CDR1 is MNHNS, CDR2 SASEGT, per germline. The ends were cut back, 2 bases at V and 12 bases at J, with 11 bases in the middle. This CDR3 is 12 amino acids long. The DNA of the CDR3 is TGTGCCAGCAGTGAATTTCCGAGGTGGCAGTTCTTC. Translation: CASSEFPRWQFF.

The chain recombines TRBV7-9 with TRBJ2-7; 10 bases fit TRBD2. J was trimmed by 0 bases and V by 8 bases; bases with no gene match: 10. Germline V gene data show CDR1 as SEHNR and CDR2 as FQNEAQ (reference sequence). This CDR3 is 16 amino acids long. The DNA for the CDR3 is TGTGCCAGCCACCCCCCCCAGCGGGAGGGCTCCTACGAGCAGTACTTC. This translates into CASHPPQREGSYEQYF.

The genes are TRBV27 and TRBJ2-1; TRBD2 matches at 7 bases. The length of the CDR3 is 16 residues. Germline CDR1 reads MNHEY; CDR2 reads SMNVEV (reference sequence). Germline trimming cut 1 base from V and 2 bases from J; bases unmatched to any gene: 5. CDR3 nucleotides: TGTGCCAGCAGTTTATACCTAGCGGTCACCTACAATGAGCAGTTCTTC. Encoded protein: CASSLYLAVTYNEQFF.

This chain links TRBV13 with TRBJ2-7; D ambiguous. With 4 bases removed from V and 4 bases from J, the gap between germline ends came to 8 bases. CDR1 is PRHDT, CDR2 FYEKMQ, per germline (reference sequence). The CDR3 has 12 amino acids. The DNA for the CDR3 is TGTGCCAGCAGCTACGGCCCGTACGAGCAGTACTTC. Its protein is CASSYGPYEQYF.

The chain employs TRBV28 and TRBJ2-2, with 7 bases that match TRBD2. Germline values: CDR1 MDHEN, CDR2 SYDVKM. This CDR3 spans 14 amino acids. J lost 2 bases, V lost 10 bases, and 7 bases had no gene match. The CDR3 region has the DNA TGTGCCATCGCGGGACTAACTAACACCGGGGAGCTGTTTTTT. It codes for CAIAGLTNTGELFF.

The chain joins TRBV2 to TRBJ1-1; TRBD1 might be the D (5 bases). This CDR3 has 13 amino acids. The germline CDR1 and CDR2 sequences are SNHLY and FYNNEI. V was pared by 2 bases and J by 9 bases, with 13 bases between. CDR3 amino acids: CASSERGPDKAFF. For the CDR3, the DNA is TGTGCCAGCAGTGAACGGGGCCCTGATAAAGCTTTCTTT.

The J gene is TRBJ2-7, the V gene TRBV6-5; D is tentatively TRBD1 or TRBD2 (5 bases each). The CDR3 has 14 amino acids. Germline CDR1 MNHEY, CDR2 SVGAGI. V was clipped by 3 bases and J by 2 bases, with 11 bases between them. The CDR3 DNA is TGTGCCAGCAGTTATAGGGACGAGGCCTACGAGCAGTACTTC. Translation gives CASSYRDEAYEQYF.

Points on this clone: Different DNA sequences within this sample yield the same CDR3. V gene TRBV7-3 combines with J gene TRBJ2-7; 12 positions agree with TRBD1. This CDR3 is 14 amino acids long. CDR1 is SGHTA and CDR2 is FQGTGA in the germline V gene. Germline trimming cut 6 bases from V and 6 bases from J; bases unmatched to any gene: 6. The CDR3 DNA sequence: TGTGCCAGCAGTTTGGGACAGGGGGCCTCCGAGCAGTACTTC. Amino acid sequence: CASSLGQGASEQYF. Looking up the rest from reference TRBV7-3 and TRBJ2-7 gives the full variable domain: GAGVSQTPSNKVTEKGKYVELRCDPISGHTALYWYRQSLGQGPEFLIYFQGTGAADDSGLPNDRFFAVRPEGSVSTLKIQRTERGDSAVYLCASSLGQGASEQYFGPGTRLTVT.

This sequence joins TRBV11-2 and TRBJ2-5; TRBD1 agrees at 8 bases. Looked up from germline, CDR1 is SGHAT and CDR2 is FQNNGV. CDR3 size: 14 residues. With 3 bases clipped from V and 5 bases from J, the junction kept 5 bases outside the gene matches. CDR3 amino acids: CASSFRTGWETQYF. The CDR3 coding sequence is TGTGCCAGCAGCTTTCGGACAGGGTGGGAGACCCAGTACTTC.

The chain links TRBV7-9 to TRBJ2-2, with unresolved D. CDR3 size: 12 residues. Deletions cut 7 bases from V and 5 bases from J, with 8 bases between. CDR1 and CDR2 (germline): SEHNR, FQNEAQ (reference sequence). The CDR3 protein is CASTYRTGELFF. In DNA form, the CDR3 reads TGTGCCAGCACCTACAGAACCGGGGAGCTGTTTTTT.

The chain uses TRBV7-8 and TRBJ2-7; 10 bases fit TRBD2. V trimming: 8 bases; J trimming: 5 bases; junction bases outside the gene matches: 21. Germline loops: CDR1 SGHVS, CDR2 FQNEAQ. CDR3 size: 18 residues. This CDR3 is CASDSTFNPPSGSDEQYF. The CDR3 DNA is TGTGCCAGCGACTCTACTTTTAATCCCCCTAGCGGGAGTGACGAGCAGTACTTC. The full variable domain, rest sourced from reference TRBV7-8 and TRBJ2-7, is GAGVSQSPRYKVAKRGQDVALRCDPISGHVSLFWYQQALGQGPEFLTYFQNEAQLDKSGLPSDRFFAERPEGSVSTLKIQRTQQEDSAVYLCASDSTFNPPSGSDEQYFGPGTRLTVT.

This clone has just one count. The chain recombines TRBV15 with TRBJ2-1; TRBD2 agrees at 12 bases. V shed 4 bases and J 2 bases; nucleotides not matched to a gene: 6. Per the germline V gene, CDR1 is LNHNV and CDR2 is YYDKDF (reference sequence). This CDR3 has 17 amino acids. CDR3 residues: CATSTGRTSGTYNEQFF. The CDR3, as DNA: TGTGCCACCAGCACAGGAAGGACTAGCGGGACCTACAATGAGCAGTTCTTC.

This chain joins TRBV25-1 and TRBJ1-5; perhaps TRBD1 as D (5 bases). CDR1 MGHDK and CDR2 SYGVNS come from the germline V gene. This CDR3 spans 12 amino acids. The V gene lost 3 bases and the J gene lost 7 bases, with 7 bases spanning the gap. The CDR3 here is CASSDGGQPQHF. The CDR3 bases are TGTGCCAGCAGTGACGGGGGGCAGCCCCAGCATTTT.